The sequence of this T cell receptor beta chain was determined in a study of shared clonotypes between healthy human individuals. Study context: Sampling drew on donors who were two women and a few men aged 18 to 49. Each donor had three CD4 naive, three CD4 memory, two CD8 naive and one CD8 memory plate.

Per the germline V gene, CDR1 is SGHNT and CDR2 is YYREEE (reference sequence). The CDR3 consists of 13 residues. Trimming stripped 0 bases from V and 7 bases from J, with 8 bases between. TCRdb keeps only in-frame clones here, not all; method: immunoSEQ multiplex PCR. The sample has about 600,000 clones; about 96% are singletons. The TCR was taken from a woman under 40 in good health. Sample: naive CD4+ T cells sorted from blood. This sample's subset: CD45RA+ positively selected. The rearrangement uses TRBV5-4 and TRBJ2-1; D call uncertain. Here the CDR3 reads CASSLEGLNEQFF. CDR3 bases: TGTGCCAGCAGCTTGGAGGGTCTAAATGAGCAGTTCTTC. The full variable domain, completed using reference TRBV5-4 and TRBJ2-1, is ETGVTQSPTHLIKTRGQQVTLRCSSQSGHNTVSWYQQALGQGPQFIFQYYREEENGRGNFPPRFSGLQFPNYSSELNVNALELDDSALYLCASSLEGLNEQFFGPGTRLTVL.